This T cell receptor (beta chain) is drawn from a study of T cell responses to AZD1222 COVID-19 vaccine. V lost 5 bases and J lost 2, with 25 bases in between. The CDR3 runs 18 residues. Per the germline V gene, CDR1 is SEHNR and CDR2 is FQNEAQ (reference sequence). This clone occurred once. Its specificity is not known. Study results and caveats: Vaccine-related CD4 TCRs covered spike, predominating at 160-218 and 743-854. Sampled repertoires all dated from after the peak T cell response. It should be noted that donors were predominantly white British and more often female, and clonal diversity was possibly underestimated.

Profiled with immunoSEQ multiplex PCR; TCRdb holds only in-frame clones, not every one. The sample holds roughly 120,000 clones, 70% to 90% seen once. The V and J genes are TRBV7-9 and TRBJ2-7, with D maybe TRBD2 (7 bases). The sequencing used peripheral blood, collected on day 0 of AZD1222 vaccination. This receptor was taken from an adult in good health. The CDR3 is CASSVVGGGLDATYEQYF. The CDR3 nucleotides read TGTGCCAGCAGCGTAGTTGGGGGGGGCCTTGACGCCACCTACGAGCAGTACTTC.